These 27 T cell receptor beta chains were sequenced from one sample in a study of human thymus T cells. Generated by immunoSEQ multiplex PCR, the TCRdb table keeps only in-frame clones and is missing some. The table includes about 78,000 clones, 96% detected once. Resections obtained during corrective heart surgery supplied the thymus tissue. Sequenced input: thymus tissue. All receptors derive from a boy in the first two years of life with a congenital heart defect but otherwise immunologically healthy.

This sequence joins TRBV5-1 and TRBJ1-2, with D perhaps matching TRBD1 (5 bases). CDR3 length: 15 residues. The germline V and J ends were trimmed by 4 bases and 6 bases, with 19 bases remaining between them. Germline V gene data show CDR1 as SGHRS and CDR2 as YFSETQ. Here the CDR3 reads CASSRDPPTVNGYTF. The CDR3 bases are TGCGCCAGCAGCCGGGACCCTCCCACGGTTAATGGCTACACCTTC.

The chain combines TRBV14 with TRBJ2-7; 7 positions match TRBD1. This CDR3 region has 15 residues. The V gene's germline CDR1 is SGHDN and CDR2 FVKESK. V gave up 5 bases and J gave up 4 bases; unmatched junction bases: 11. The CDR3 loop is CASSYQWDSQYEQYF. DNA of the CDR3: TGTGCCAGCAGCTACCAGTGGGACAGTCAATACGAGCAGTACTTC.

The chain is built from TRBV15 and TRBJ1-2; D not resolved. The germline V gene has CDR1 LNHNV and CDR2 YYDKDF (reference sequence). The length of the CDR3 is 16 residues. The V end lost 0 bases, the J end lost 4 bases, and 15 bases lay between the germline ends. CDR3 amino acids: CATSRDRSPRGYGYTF. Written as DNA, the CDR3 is TGTGCCACCAGCAGAGATCGAAGCCCGCGAGGCTATGGCTACACCTTC. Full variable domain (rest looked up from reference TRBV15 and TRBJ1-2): DAMVIQNPRYQVTQFGKPVTLSCSQTLNHNVMYWYQQKSSQAPKLLFHYYDKDFNNEADTPDNFQSRRPNTSFCFLDIRSPGLGDTAMYLCATSRDRSPRGYGYTFGSGTRLTVV.

CDR3 residues: CASSFSGQGSPDTQYF. The CDR3 nucleotides are TGTGCCAGCAGTTTCTCGGGACAGGGGAGCCCAGATACGCAGTATTTT. The rearrangement joins TRBV27 to TRBJ2-3, with TRBD1 matching over 10 bases. The germline gives CDR1 MNHEY, CDR2 SMNVEV (reference sequence). With 3 bases clipped from V and 4 bases from J, the junction kept 7 bases outside the gene matches. The CDR3 extends over 16 amino acids.

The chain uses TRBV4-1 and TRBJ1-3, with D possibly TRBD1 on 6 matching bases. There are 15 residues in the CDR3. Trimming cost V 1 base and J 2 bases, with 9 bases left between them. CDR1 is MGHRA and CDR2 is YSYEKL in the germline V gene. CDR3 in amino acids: CASSQVSGAGNTIYF. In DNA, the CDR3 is TGCGCCAGCAGCCAAGTCTCAGGGGCTGGAAACACCATATATTTT.

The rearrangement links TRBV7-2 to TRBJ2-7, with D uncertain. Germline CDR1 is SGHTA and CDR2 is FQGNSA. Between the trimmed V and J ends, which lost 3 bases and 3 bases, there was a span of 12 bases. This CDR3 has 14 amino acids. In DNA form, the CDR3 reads TGTGCCAGCAGCTTGTGGCTGGGTAGCTACGAGCAGTACTTC. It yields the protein CASSLWLGSYEQYF. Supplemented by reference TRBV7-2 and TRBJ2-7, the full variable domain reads GAGVSQSPSNKVTEKGKDVELRCDPISGHTALYWYRQSLGQGLEFLIYFQGNSAPDKSGLPSDRFSAERTGGSVSTLTIQRTQQEDSAVYLCASSLWLGSYEQYFGPGTRLTVT.

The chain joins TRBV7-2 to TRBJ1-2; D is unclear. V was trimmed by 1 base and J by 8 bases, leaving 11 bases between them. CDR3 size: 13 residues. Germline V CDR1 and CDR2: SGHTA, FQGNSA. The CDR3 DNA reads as TGTGCCAGCAGCTTAGAAATCTCTGGCGGCTACACCTTC. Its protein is CASSLEISGGYTF.

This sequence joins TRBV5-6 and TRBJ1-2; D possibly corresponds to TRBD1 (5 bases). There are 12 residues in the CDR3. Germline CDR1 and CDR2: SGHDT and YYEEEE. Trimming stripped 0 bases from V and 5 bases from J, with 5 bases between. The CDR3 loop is CASSLAGYGYTF. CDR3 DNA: TGTGCCAGCAGCTTGGCAGGGTATGGCTACACCTTC.

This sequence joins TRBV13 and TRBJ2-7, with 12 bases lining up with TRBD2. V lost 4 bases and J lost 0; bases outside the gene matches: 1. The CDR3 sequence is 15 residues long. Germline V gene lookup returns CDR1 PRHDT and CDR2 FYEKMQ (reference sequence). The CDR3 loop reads CASSSTSGSSYEQYF. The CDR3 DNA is TGTGCCAGCAGCTCGACTAGCGGGAGCTCCTACGAGCAGTACTTC.

CDR3 in amino acids: CATSREPPGKGCGYTF. CDR3 DNA sequence: TGTGCCACCAGCAGAGAGCCTCCAGGGAAGGGGTGCGGCTACACCTTC. This chain joins TRBV15 and TRBJ1-2; D might be TRBD1 (5 bases). Deletions cut 0 bases from V and 8 bases from J, with 19 bases between. Looked up from germline, CDR1 is LNHNV and CDR2 is YYDKDF (reference sequence). The CDR3 consists of 16 residues.

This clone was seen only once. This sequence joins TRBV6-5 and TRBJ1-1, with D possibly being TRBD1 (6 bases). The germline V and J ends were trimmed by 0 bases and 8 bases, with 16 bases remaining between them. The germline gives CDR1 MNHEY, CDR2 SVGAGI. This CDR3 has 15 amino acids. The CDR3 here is CASSYSGGNNREAFF. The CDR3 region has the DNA TGTGCCAGCAGTTACTCAGGGGGTAATAATCGGGAAGCTTTCTTT.

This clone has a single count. CDR3 DNA sequence: TGTGCCAGCAGCATGCACAGGCCCCCATATTCTAACTATGGCTACACCTTC. This codes for CASSMHRPPYSNYGYTF. This chain uses TRBV5-8 with TRBJ1-2; tentative D call: TRBD1 (5 bases). Germline CDR1 and CDR2: SGHTS and YDEGEE. There are 17 residues in the CDR3. Trimming left V 4 bases short and J 0 bases short, with 19 bases between.

The CDR3 spells CASSLSDRANTEAFF. The CDR3, as DNA: TGTGCCAGCAGTTTATCGGACAGGGCGAACACTGAAGCTTTCTTT. The chain combines TRBV28 with TRBJ1-1; the match to TRBD1 covers 8 bases. Germline lookup yields CDR1 MDHEN and CDR2 SYDVKM. This CDR3 comprises 15 residues. V lost 1 base and J lost 1; bases outside the gene matches: 2.

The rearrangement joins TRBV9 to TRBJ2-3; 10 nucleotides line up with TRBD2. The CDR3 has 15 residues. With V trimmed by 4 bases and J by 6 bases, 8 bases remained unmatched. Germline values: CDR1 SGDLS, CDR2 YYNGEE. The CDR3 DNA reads TGTGCCAGCAGCATAAGCGGGGGGGCCCGGGATACGCAGTATTTT. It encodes CASSISGGARDTQYF. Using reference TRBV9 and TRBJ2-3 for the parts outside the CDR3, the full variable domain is DSGVTQTPKHLITATGQRVTLRCSPRSGDLSVYWYQQSLDQGLQFLIQYYNGEERAKGNILERFSAQQFPDLHSELNLSSLELGDSALYFCASSISGGARDTQYFGPGTRLTVL.

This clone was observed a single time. CDR3 residues: CASSQVGEAVLSTGELFF. The CDR3 DNA reads as TGTGCCAGCAGCCAAGTGGGCGAAGCGGTCCTCTCCACCGGGGAGCTGTTTTTT. The V and J genes are TRBV14 and TRBJ2-2; possible D gene TRBD2, 5 bases. CDR1 is SGHDN and CDR2 is FVKESK in the germline V gene. CDR3 size: 18 residues. V gave up 1 base and J gave up 4 bases, with 19 bases separating them.

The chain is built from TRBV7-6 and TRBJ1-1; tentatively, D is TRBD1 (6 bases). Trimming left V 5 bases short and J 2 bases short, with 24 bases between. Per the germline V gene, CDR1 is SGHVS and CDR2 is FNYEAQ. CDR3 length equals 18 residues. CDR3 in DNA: TGTGCCAGCAGCCACTCCGGACAGCTGATGTTGGCAAACACTGAAGCTTTCTTT. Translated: CASSHSGQLMLANTEAFF.

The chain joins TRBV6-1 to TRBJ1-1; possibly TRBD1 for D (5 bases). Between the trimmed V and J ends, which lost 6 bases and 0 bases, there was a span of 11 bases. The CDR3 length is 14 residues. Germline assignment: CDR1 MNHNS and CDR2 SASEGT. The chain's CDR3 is CASSSDRLNTEAFF. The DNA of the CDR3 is TGTGCCAGCAGCTCCGACAGACTGAACACTGAAGCTTTCTTT.

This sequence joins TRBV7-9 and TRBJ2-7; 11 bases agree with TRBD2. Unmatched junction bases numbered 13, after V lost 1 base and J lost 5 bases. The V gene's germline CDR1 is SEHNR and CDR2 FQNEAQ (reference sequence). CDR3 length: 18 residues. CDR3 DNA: TGTGCCAGCAGCTTAGGGCTGAATAGCGGGAGGGCCGAAAACGAGCAGTACTTC. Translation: CASSLGLNSGRAENEQYF.

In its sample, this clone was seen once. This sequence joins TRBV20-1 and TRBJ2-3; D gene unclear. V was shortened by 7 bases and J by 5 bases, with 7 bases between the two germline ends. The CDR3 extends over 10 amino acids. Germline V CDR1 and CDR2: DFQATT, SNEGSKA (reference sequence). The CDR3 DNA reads TGCAGTGTCTTCGTAGATACGCAGTATTTT. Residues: CSVFVDTQYF.

The CDR3 coding sequence is TGTGCCAGCAGTGAAGGTACGTGGTCGAATTCACCCCTCCACTTT. It encodes CASSEGTWSNSPLHF. The V and J genes are TRBV6-1 and TRBJ1-6, with no clear D. The CDR3 runs 15 residues. V was cut by 1 base and J by 7 bases, with 11 bases left in between. The germline V gene has CDR1 MNHNS and CDR2 SASEGT.

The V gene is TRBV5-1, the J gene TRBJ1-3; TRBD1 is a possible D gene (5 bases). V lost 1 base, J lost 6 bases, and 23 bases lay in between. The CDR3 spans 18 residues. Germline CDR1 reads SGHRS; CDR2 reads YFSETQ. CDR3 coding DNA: TGCGCCAGCAGCTTGTGTCAGGACCTCTCCTGTGGGGCAAACACCATATATTTT. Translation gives CASSLCQDLSCGANTIYF. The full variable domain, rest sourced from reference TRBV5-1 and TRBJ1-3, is KAGVTQTPRYLIKTRGQQVTLSCSPISGHRSVSWYQQTPGQGLQFLFEYFSETQRNKGNFPGRFSGRQFSNSRSEMNVSTLELGDSALYLCASSLCQDLSCGANTIYFGEGSWLTVV.

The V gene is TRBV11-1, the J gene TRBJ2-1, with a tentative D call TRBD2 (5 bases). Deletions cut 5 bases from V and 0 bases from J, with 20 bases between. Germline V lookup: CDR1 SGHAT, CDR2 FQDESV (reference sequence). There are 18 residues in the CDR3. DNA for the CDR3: TGTGCCAGCAGCGACGGCTCCGACTACCTTAGCTCCTACAATGAGCAGTTCTTC. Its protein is CASSDGSDYLSSYNEQFF. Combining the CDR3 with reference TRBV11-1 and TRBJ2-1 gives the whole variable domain EAEVAQSPRYKITEKSQAVAFWCDPISGHATLYWYRQILGQGPELLVQFQDESVVDDSQLPKDRFSAERLKGVDSTLKIQPAELGDSAMYLCASSDGSDYLSSYNEQFFGPGTRLTVL.

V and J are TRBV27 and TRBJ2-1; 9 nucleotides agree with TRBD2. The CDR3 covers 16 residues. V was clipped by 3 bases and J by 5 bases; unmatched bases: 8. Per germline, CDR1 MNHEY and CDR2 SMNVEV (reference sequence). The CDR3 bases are TGTGCCAGCAGTTTGTACGCTAGCGGGAAGAACAATGAGCAGTTCTTC. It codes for CASSLYASGKNNEQFF.

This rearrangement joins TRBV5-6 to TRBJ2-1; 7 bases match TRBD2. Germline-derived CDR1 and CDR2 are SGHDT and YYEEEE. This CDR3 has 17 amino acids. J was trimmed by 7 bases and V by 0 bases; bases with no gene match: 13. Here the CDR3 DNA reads TGTGCCAGCAGCTTGGGCCTACTAGCGTTTAGGGAAAATGAGCAGTTCTTC. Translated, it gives CASSLGLLAFRENEQFF.

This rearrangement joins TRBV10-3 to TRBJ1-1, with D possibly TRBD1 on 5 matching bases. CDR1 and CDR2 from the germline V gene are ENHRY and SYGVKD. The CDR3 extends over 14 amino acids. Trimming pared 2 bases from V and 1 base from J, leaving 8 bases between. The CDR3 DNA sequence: TGTGCCATCAGTGAGCCCGGGGGGAACACTGAAGCTTTCTTT. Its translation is CAISEPGGNTEAFF.

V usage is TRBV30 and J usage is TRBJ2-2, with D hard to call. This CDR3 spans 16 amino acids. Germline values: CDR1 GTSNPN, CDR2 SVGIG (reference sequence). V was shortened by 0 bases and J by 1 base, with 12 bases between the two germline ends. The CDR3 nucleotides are TGTGCCTGGAGTGTCTTAGACGGATTGAACACCGGGGAGCTGTTTTTT. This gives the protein CAWSVLDGLNTGELFF.

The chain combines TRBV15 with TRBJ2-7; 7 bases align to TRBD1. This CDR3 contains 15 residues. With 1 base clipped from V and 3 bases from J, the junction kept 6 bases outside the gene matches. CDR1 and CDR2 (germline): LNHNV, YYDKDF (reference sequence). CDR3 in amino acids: CATSRATDRNYEQYF. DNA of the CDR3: TGTGCCACCAGCAGAGCGACGGACAGGAACTACGAGCAGTACTTC. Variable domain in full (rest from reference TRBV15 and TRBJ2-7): DAMVIQNPRYQVTQFGKPVTLSCSQTLNHNVMYWYQQKSSQAPKLLFHYYDKDFNNEADTPDNFQSRRPNTSFCFLDIRSPGLGDTAMYLCATSRATDRNYEQYFGPGTRLTVT.